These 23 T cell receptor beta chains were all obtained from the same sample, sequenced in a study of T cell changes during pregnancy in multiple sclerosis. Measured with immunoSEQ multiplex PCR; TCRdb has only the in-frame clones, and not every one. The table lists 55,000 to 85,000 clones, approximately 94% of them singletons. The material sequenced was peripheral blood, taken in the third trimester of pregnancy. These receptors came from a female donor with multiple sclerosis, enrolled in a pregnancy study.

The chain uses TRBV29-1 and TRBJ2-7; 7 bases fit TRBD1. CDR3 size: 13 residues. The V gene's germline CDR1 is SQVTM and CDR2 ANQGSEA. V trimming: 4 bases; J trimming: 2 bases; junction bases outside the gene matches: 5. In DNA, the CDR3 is TGCAGCGTTGGTAGGGACAGCCCCTACGAGCAGTACTTC. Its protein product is CSVGRDSPYEQYF.

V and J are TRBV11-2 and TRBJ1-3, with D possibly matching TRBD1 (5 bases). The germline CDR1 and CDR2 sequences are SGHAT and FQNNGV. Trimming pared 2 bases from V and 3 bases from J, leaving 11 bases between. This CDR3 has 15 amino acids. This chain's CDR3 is CASSLQGGRGNTIYF. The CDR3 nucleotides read TGTGCCAGCAGCTTACAGGGAGGGCGTGGAAACACCATATATTTT.

CDR3 coding DNA: TGTGCCAGCAGCTCGAGACTTGGCACAGATACGCAGTATTTT. Translating it yields CASSSRLGTDTQYF. The chain is built from TRBV9 and TRBJ2-3; D is undetermined. Germline CDR1 SGDLS, CDR2 YYNGEE. The CDR3 has 14 amino acids. V dropped 4 bases and J dropped 1 base, with 10 bases sitting between them.

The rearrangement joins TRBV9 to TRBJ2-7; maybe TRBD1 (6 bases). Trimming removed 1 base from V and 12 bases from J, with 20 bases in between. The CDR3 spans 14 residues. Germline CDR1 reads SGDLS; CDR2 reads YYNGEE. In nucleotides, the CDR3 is TGTGCCAGCAGCGTACGAGGGTCGTCGGACAGACTGTACTTC. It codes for CASSVRGSSDRLYF.

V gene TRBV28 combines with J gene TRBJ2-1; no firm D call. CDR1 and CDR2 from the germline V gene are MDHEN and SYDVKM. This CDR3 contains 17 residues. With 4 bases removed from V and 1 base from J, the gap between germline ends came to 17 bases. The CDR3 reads CASSSTRVRASYNEQFF. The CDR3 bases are TGTGCCAGCAGTTCCACCCGGGTGAGAGCGTCCTACAATGAGCAGTTCTTC. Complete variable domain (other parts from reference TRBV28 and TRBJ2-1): DVKVTQSSRYLVKRTGEKVFLECVQDMDHENMFWYRQDPGLGLRLIYFSYDVKMKEKGDIPEGYSVSREKKERFSLILESASTNQTSMYLCASSSTRVRASYNEQFFGPGTRLTVL.

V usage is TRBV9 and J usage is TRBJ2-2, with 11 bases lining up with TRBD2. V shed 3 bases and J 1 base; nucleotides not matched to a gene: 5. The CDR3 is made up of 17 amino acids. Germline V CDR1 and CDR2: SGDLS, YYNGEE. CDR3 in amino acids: CASSAPTSGRNTGELFF. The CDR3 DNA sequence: TGTGCCAGCAGCGCCCCCACTAGCGGGAGGAACACCGGGGAGCTGTTTTTT.

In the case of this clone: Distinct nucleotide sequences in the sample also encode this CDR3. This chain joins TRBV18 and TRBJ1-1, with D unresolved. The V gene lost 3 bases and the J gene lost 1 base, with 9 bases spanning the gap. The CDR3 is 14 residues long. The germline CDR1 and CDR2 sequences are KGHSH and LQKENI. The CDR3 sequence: CASSPPPGNTEAFF. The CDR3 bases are TGTGCCAGCTCACCCCCCCCGGGGAACACTGAAGCTTTCTTT.

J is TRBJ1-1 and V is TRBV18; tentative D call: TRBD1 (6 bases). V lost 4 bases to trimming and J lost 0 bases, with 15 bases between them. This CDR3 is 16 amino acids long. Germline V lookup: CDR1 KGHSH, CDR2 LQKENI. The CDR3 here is CASSRLDRLMNTEAFF. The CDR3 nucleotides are TGTGCCAGCTCACGACTCGACAGGCTAATGAACACTGAAGCTTTCTTT.

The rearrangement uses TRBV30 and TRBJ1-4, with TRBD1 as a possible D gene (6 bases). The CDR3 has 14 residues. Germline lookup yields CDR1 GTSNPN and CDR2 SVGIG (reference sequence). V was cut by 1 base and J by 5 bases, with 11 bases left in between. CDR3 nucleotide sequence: TGTGCCTGGAGTGCGGACAGTAAAAATGAAAAACTGTTTTTT. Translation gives CAWSADSKNEKLFF.

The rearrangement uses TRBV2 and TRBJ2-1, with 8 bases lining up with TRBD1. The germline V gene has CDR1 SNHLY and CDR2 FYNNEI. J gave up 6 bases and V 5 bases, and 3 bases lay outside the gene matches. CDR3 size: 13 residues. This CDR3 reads CASSWDRSNEQFF. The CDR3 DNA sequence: TGTGCCAGCAGTTGGGACAGGAGCAATGAGCAGTTCTTC.

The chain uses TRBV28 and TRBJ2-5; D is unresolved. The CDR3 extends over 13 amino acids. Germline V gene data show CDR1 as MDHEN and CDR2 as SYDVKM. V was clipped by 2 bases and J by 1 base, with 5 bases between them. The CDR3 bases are TGTGCCAGCAGTTTAGCGGTCCAAGAGACCCAGTACTTC. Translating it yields CASSLAVQETQYF.

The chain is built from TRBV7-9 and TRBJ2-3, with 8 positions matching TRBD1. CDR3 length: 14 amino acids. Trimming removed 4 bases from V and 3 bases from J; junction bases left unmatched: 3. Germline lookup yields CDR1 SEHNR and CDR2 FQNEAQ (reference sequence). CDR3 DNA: TGTGCCAGCAGCTCGAACAGGGGGACAGATACGCAGTATTTT. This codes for CASSSNRGTDTQYF.

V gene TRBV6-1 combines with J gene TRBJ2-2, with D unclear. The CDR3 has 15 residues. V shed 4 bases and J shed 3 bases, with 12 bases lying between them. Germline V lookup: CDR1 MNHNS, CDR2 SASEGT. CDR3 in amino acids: CASSGDNPHTGELFF. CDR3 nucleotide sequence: TGTGCCAGCAGTGGCGATAATCCCCACACCGGGGAGCTGTTTTTT.

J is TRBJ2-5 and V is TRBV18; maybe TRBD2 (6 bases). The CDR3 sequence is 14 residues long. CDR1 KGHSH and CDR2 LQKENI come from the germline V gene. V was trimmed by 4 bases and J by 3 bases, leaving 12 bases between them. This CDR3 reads CASSRPGLEETQYF. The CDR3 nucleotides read TGTGCCAGCTCACGACCGGGACTGGAAGAGACCCAGTACTTC. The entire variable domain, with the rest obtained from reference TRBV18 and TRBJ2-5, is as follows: NAGVMQNPRHLVRRRGQEARLRCSPMKGHSHVYWYRQLPEEGLKFMVYLQKENIIDESGMPKERFSAEFPKEGPSILRIQQVVRGDSAAYFCASSRPGLEETQYFGPGTRLLVL.

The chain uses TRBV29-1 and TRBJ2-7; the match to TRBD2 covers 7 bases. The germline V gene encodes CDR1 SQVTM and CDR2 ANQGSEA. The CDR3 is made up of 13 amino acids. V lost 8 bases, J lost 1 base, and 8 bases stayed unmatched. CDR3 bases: TGCAGCTACTTTAGCGGGCAGTCCTACGAGCAGTACTTC. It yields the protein CSYFSGQSYEQYF.

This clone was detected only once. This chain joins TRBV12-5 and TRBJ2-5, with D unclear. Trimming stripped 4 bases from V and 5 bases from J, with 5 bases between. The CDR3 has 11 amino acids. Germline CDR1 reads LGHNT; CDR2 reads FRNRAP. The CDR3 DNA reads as TGTGCTAGTGGTTGGCGGGAGACCCAGTACTTC. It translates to CASGWRETQYF. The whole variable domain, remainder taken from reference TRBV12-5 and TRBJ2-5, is DARVTQTPRHKVTEMGQEVTMRCQPILGHNTVFWYRQTMMQGLELLAYFRNRAPLDDSGMPKDRFSAEMPDATLATLKIQPSEPRDSAVYFCASGWRETQYFGPGTRLLVL.

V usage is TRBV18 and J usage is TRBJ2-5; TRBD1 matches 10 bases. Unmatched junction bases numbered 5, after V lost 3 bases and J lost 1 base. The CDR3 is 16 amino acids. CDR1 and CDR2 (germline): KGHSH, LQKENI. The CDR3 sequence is CASSPPGQGSQETQYF. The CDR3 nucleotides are TGTGCCAGCTCACCGCCGGGACAGGGGTCCCAAGAGACCCAGTACTTC.

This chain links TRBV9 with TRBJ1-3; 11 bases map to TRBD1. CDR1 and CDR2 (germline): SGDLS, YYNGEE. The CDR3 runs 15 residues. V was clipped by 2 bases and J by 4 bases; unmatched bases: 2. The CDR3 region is CASSVGTGGGNTIYF. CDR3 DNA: TGTGCCAGCAGCGTCGGGACAGGGGGAGGAAACACCATATATTTT.

CDR3 DNA: TGTGCCAGTGCCCCCTCCAGACAGTACGAGCAGTACTTC. It specifies CASAPSRQYEQYF. The chain links TRBV19 to TRBJ2-7, with D possibly TRBD1 on 5 matching bases. Trimming pared 8 bases from V and 4 bases from J, leaving 15 bases between. The CDR3 extends over 13 amino acids. Germline V gives CDR1 LNHDA, CDR2 SQIVND (reference sequence).

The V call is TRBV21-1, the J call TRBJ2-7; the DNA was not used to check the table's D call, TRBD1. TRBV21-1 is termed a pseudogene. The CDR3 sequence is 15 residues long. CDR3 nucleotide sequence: TGTGCCAGCAGCAGAGAGGACAGGACGGAATACGAGCAGTACTTC. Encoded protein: CASSREDRTEYEQYF.

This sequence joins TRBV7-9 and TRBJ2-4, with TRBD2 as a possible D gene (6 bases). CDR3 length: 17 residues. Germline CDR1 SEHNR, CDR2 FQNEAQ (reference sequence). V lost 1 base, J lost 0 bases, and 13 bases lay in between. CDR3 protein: CASSLGTIRLAKNIQYF. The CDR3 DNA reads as TGTGCCAGCAGCTTAGGGACTATCCGTTTAGCCAAAAACATTCAGTACTTC.

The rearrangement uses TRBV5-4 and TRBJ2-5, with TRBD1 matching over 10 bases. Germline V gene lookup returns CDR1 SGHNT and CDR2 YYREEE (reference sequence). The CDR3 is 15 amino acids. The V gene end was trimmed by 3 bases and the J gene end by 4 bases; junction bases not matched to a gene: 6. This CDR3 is CASSSFGTGVETQYF. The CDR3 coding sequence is TGTGCCAGCAGCTCGTTCGGGACAGGGGTAGAGACCCAGTACTTC.

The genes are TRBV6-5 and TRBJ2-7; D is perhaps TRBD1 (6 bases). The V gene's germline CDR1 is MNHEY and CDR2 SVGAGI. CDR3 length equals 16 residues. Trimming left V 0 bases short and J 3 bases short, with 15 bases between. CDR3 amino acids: CASSYSAGQRSYEQYF. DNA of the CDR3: TGTGCCAGCAGTTACTCCGCCGGACAGCGGAGCTACGAGCAGTACTTC.